The next 13 T cell receptor beta chains were all read from a single sample in a study of T cell changes during pregnancy in multiple sclerosis. Sequenced by immunoSEQ multiplex PCR; TCRdb stores in-frame clones only, minus some. Among tens of thousands of clones listed, approximately 86% were seen once. Sequencing used CD4+ T cells from peripheral blood mononuclear cells, obtained in the first trimester of pregnancy. The source is a female donor in good health, enrolled as a control in a pregnancy study.

The chain couples TRBV2 to TRBJ1-1, with 10 bases fitting TRBD1. In germline, CDR1 is SNHLY, CDR2 FYNNEI. Trimming removed 8 bases from V and 3 bases from J; junction bases left unmatched: 6. CDR3 length: 14 residues. In DNA, the CDR3 is TGTGCCAGCCCGGGACAGGGGATGGACACTGAAGCTTTCTTT. Its translation: CASPGQGMDTEAFF. Full variable domain (rest looked up from reference TRBV2 and TRBJ1-1): EPEVTQTPSHQVTQMGQEVILRCVPISNHLYFYWYRQILGQKVEFLVSFYNNEISEKSEIFDDQFSVERPDGSNFTLKIRSTKLEDSAMYFCASPGQGMDTEAFFGQGTRLTVV.

The chain carries TRBV6-7 and TRBJ2-5, with 13 positions matching TRBD2. TRBV6-7 is treated as an ORF (open reading frame) with a function not yet certain. CDR3 length: 18 residues. J gave up 9 bases and V 1 base, and 14 bases lay outside the gene matches. The CDR3 region has the DNA TGTGCCAGCAGTTACTATCTTTGGACTAGCGGGGGCCCAGGGGCCCAGTACTTC. It is translated as CASSYYLWTSGGPGAQYF.

The V gene is TRBV9, the J gene TRBJ2-1; D is undetermined. This CDR3 has 15 amino acids. Trimming removed 1 base from V and 9 bases from J, with 17 bases in between. Per germline, CDR1 SGDLS and CDR2 YYNGEE. The CDR3 coding sequence is TGTGCCAGCAGCGTAACCTCGTACAATCCCGTTGAGCAGTTCTTC. This translates into CASSVTSYNPVEQFF.

The rearrangement links TRBV2 to TRBJ1-5, with D possibly TRBD1 on 6 matching bases. CDR1 and CDR2 (germline): SNHLY, FYNNEI. V lost 6 bases and J 7 bases, leaving 19 bases between the germline ends. The CDR3 runs to 15 residues. CDR3 nucleotide sequence: TGTGCCAGCAGCGCCGGGACACGGGGCCGGCAGCCCCAGCATTTT. It codes for CASSAGTRGRQPQHF.

The chain recombines TRBV7-2 with TRBJ2-3, with 7 bases matching TRBD2. Losses at the gene ends were 1 base for V and 2 bases for J; bases not matched to a gene: 12. The germline CDR1 and CDR2 sequences are SGHTA and FQGNSA. This CDR3 has 18 residues. This chain's CDR3 is CASSLEQGASGTTDTQYF. DNA of the CDR3: TGTGCCAGCAGCTTAGAGCAGGGTGCGAGCGGGACCACAGATACGCAGTATTTT. Using reference TRBV7-2 and TRBJ2-3 for the parts outside the CDR3, the full variable domain is GAGVSQSPSNKVTEKGKDVELRCDPISGHTALYWYRQSLGQGLEFLIYFQGNSAPDKSGLPSDRFSAERTGGSVSTLTIQRTQQEDSAVYLCASSLEQGASGTTDTQYFGPGTRLTVL.

The chain has TRBV5-4 and TRBJ1-2, with 7 bases aligning to TRBD1. V was clipped by 4 bases and J by 2 bases; unmatched bases: 2. The CDR3 length is 13 residues. Germline V gene lookup returns CDR1 SGHNT and CDR2 YYREEE (reference sequence). The CDR3, as DNA: TGTGCCAGCAGCCCGACAGGGAACTATGGCTACACCTTC. The encoded protein is CASSPTGNYGYTF.

The rearrangement joins TRBV2 to TRBJ2-2; 12 bases agree with TRBD1. The CDR3 consists of 18 residues. Per the germline V gene, CDR1 is SNHLY and CDR2 is FYNNEI. V gave up 8 bases and J gave up 5 bases; unmatched junction bases: 15. This chain's CDR3 is CASPLPGTGGVWTGELFF. The CDR3 DNA reads TGTGCCAGCCCTCTTCCCGGGACAGGGGGCGTCTGGACCGGGGAGCTGTTTTTT.

In its sample, this clone was seen a few times. The genes are TRBV29-1 and TRBJ1-2; D remains ambiguous. CDR3 length: 13 residues. CDR1 is SQVTM and CDR2 is ANQGSEA in the germline V gene. Trimming took off 3 bases at V and 2 bases at J, with 10 bases between the two ends. The CDR3 nucleotides read TGCAGCGTTGACACCACACCCAACTATGGCTACACCTTC. Translation: CSVDTTPNYGYTF.

This clone was detected a few times. The V gene is TRBV4-2, the J gene TRBJ2-7; 10 bases agree with TRBD1. This CDR3 has 19 amino acids. Trimming removed 3 bases from V and 0 bases from J; junction bases left unmatched: 14. Germline CDR1 LGHNA, CDR2 YNFKEQ. CDR3 amino acids: CASSQNGLYGTGVSYEQYF. DNA for the CDR3: TGTGCCAGCAGCCAGAACGGGCTGTATGGGACAGGGGTCTCCTACGAGCAGTACTTC.

The V and J genes are TRBV18 and TRBJ1-2; 8 nucleotides match TRBD1. CDR3 length: 15 amino acids. The V segment lost 2 bases and the J segment 6 bases; nucleotides outside the gene matches: 8. CDR1 and CDR2 from the germline V gene are KGHSH and LQKENI. CDR3 bases: TGTGCCAGCTCACCAGACAGGGGCTCTTTGGATGGCTACACCTTC. Its protein product is CASSPDRGSLDGYTF.

This clone was observed a single time. The chain joins TRBV7-3 to TRBJ1-1; weak D call: TRBD1 (6 bases). The germline V and J ends were trimmed by 0 bases and 7 bases, with 12 bases remaining between them. The CDR3 runs 14 residues. Germline CDR1 and CDR2: SGHTA and FQGTGA. CDR3 in DNA: TGTGCCAGCAGCTTAACAGGCAGGGGCCTTGAAGCTTTCTTT. It translates to CASSLTGRGLEAFF. Full variable domain (remainder filled in from reference TRBV7-3 and TRBJ1-1): GAGVSQTPSNKVTEKGKYVELRCDPISGHTALYWYRQSLGQGPEFLIYFQGTGAADDSGLPNDRFFAVRPEGSVSTLKIQRTERGDSAVYLCASSLTGRGLEAFFGQGTRLTVV.

This chain connects TRBV10-3 to TRBJ1-6; TRBD1 aligns across 7 bases. The germline V gene encodes CDR1 ENHRY and CDR2 SYGVKD. V trimming: 2 bases; J trimming: 6 bases; junction bases outside the gene matches: 4. The CDR3 spans 15 residues. Here the CDR3 reads CAISEGGQTNSPLHF. The CDR3 DNA sequence: TGTGCCATCAGTGAGGGGGGACAGACTAATTCACCCCTCCACTTT.

The CDR3 DNA sequence: TGTGCCACCAGCAGAGATCCCGGGACAGCATCCCTCGAGCAGTACTTC. Translation gives CATSRDPGTASLEQYF. The chain employs TRBV15 and TRBJ2-7, with TRBD1 matching 7 bases. Germline-derived CDR1 and CDR2 are LNHNV and YYDKDF (reference sequence). This CDR3 comprises 16 residues. J was trimmed by 6 bases and V by 0 bases; bases with no gene match: 11. The entire variable domain, with the rest obtained from reference TRBV15 and TRBJ2-7, is as follows: DAMVIQNPRYQVTQFGKPVTLSCSQTLNHNVMYWYQQKSSQAPKLLFHYYDKDFNNEADTPDNFQSRRPNTSFCFLDIRSPGLGDTAMYLCATSRDPGTASLEQYFGPGTRLTVT.